This T cell receptor beta chain was recorded in a study of neurological immune-mediated disorders. This clonotype appeared many times. Its target is unknown. Time point meaning: longitudinal time-point 3. CDR3 length equals 15 residues. V was trimmed by 0 bases and J by 3 bases, leaving 10 bases between them. Germline V CDR1 and CDR2: SGHRS, YFSETQ. A 10-nucleotide random UMI tagged transcripts in template-switch 5'RACE cDNA synthesis. TCRdb re-called the 5' RACE reads with MiXCR, one entry per CDR3 protein. Of tens of thousands of distinct CDR3 sequences listed, around 4% are singletons. Study-level findings and limits: The most TCR clonal expansion was seen in HTLV-1-associated myelopathy, and the least was seen in multiple sclerosis, which fell below healthy controls.

The specimen sequenced was PBMCs. This TCR derives from an older woman with multiple sclerosis. This chain links TRBV5-1 with TRBJ1-5, with a tentative D call TRBD1 (6 bases). The CDR3 nucleotides are TGCGCCAGCAGCTTGGGGGACATACCCAATCAGCCCCAGCATTTT. It specifies CASSLGDIPNQPQHF.